A selection of T cell receptor beta chains follows, all from one sample in a study of cytomegalovirus exposure and HLA in healthy donors. Sequencing was performed with immunoSEQ multiplex PCR; in TCRdb, only in-frame clones are kept and a portion is missing. Of roughly 170,000 clones in the sample, 70% to 80% were seen once. The specimen was PBMCs. The receptors originated from a woman in her twenties or thirties in good health and CMV-seropositive. CDR3s include the opening cysteine and the closing phenylalanine or tryptophan. The order of the fields is clone size, D gene, V gene, J gene, CDR3 protein, CDR3 DNA. A D gene is named only where the DNA matches it firmly. Clone size appears in some rows only: once, few, many, or a class for an expanded clone.

>.|TRBD2|TRBV5-4|TRBJ2-3
CASSLLAVGTDTQYF
TGTGCCAGCAGCCTTCTAGCGGTCGGCACAGATACGCAGTATTTT
>.|TRBD2|TRBV30|TRBJ2-2
CAWSGSGRGTGELFF
TGTGCCTGGAGTGGTAGCGGGAGGGGCACCGGGGAGCTGTTTTTT
>.|.|TRBV6-5|TRBJ1-2
CASSSDRRYPNYGYTF
TGTGCCAGCAGTTCCGACAGGAGATATCCTAACTATGGCTACACCTTC
>.|TRBD2|TRBV9|TRBJ2-3
CASSVEVGLAGGLDTQYF
TGTGCCAGCAGCGTAGAGGTGGGACTAGCGGGAGGACTAGATACGCAGTATTTT
>.|.|TRBV5-1|TRBJ2-5
CASSLPPGTQYF
TGCGCCAGCAGCTTGCCACCGGGGACCCAGTACTTC
>.|.|TRBV5-1|TRBJ2-2
CASSLGAIAVSGELFF
TGCGCCAGCAGCTTGGGGGCGATTGCTGTCTCCGGGGAGCTGTTTTTT
>.|.|TRBV9|TRBJ2-3
CASSVASFGPDTQYF
TGTGCCAGCAGCGTAGCCTCTTTCGGTCCAGATACGCAGTATTTT
>.|.|TRBV29-1|TRBJ2-7
CSVEGDSLNSYEQYF
TGCAGCGTTGAAGGGGACTCCTTAAATTCCTACGAGCAGTACTTC
>once|.|TRBV2|TRBJ2-7
CASSERSSLFGYEQYF
TGTGCCAGCAGTGAAAGGTCTAGCCTCTTCGGATACGAGCAGTACTTC
>.|.|TRBV6-5|TRBJ2-7
CASREDGISYEQYF
TGTGCCAGCAGGGAAGACGGGATCTCCTACGAGCAGTACTTC
>.|.|TRBV19|TRBJ1-5
CASSTTSNQPQHF
TGTGCCAGTAGTACGACAAGTAATCAGCCCCAGCATTTT
>.|TRBD1|TRBV28|TRBJ2-3
CASSPGQTGLPTQYF
TGTGCCAGCAGTCCGGGACAGACCGGGCTCCCCACGCAGTATTTT
>once|TRBD2|TRBV2|TRBJ2-7
CASSDLLAGVGGEQYF
TGTGCCAGCAGTGACCTCCTGGCGGGAGTGGGTGGTGAGCAGTACTTC
>.|.|TRBV19|TRBJ1-1
CASSEGGKRTEAFF
TGTGCCAGTAGTGAGGGGGGGAAGCGCACTGAAGCTTTCTTT
>.|.|TRBV5-4|TRBJ2-1
CASSLDRAARPSEQFF
TGTGCCAGCAGCTTGGACAGGGCCGCCAGACCCAGTGAGCAGTTCTTC
>once|TRBD2|TRBV29-1|TRBJ2-7
CSAVPGGGTGPEQYF
TGCAGCGCGGTGCCTGGGGGAGGGACCGGGCCCGAGCAGTACTTC
>.|TRBD1|TRBV28|TRBJ1-5
CASSLVGGQGGLRPQHF
TGTGCCAGCAGTTTGGTCGGGGGACAGGGGGGCCTCCGGCCCCAGCATTTT
>.|.|TRBV18|TRBJ2-2
CASSPPRGWNTGELFF
TGTGCCAGCTCACCTCCCAGGGGCTGGAACACCGGGGAGCTGTTTTTT
>.|.|TRBV4-1|TRBJ2-4
CASSQAPEVAENIQYF
TGCGCCAGCAGCCAAGCCCCTGAGGTAGCGGAAAACATTCAGTACTTC
>.|.|TRBV19|TRBJ2-7
CASSPVYSEQYF
TGTGCCAGTAGTCCTGTATATAGCGAGCAGTACTTC
>.|TRBD1|TRBV7-9|TRBJ1-2
CSSSLLTGGVGYGYTF
TGTTCCAGCAGCTTACTTACAGGGGGCGTCGGCTATGGCTACACCTTC
>.|TRBD2|TRBV29-1|TRBJ2-5
CSVEASSGRRETQYF
TGCAGCGTTGAAGCGTCTAGCGGGAGACGGGAGACCCAGTACTTC
>.|.|TRBV7-8|TRBJ2-2
CASTHRGGVTGELFF
TGTGCCAGCACCCACCGGGGTGGGGTAACCGGGGAGCTGTTTTTT